This note documents a single T cell receptor (beta chain) sequence. Its cognate antigen is unknown. The CDR3 has 15 residues. The germline gives CDR1 LGHNA, CDR2 YSLEER. V was pared by 0 bases and J by 0 bases, with 9 bases between. Regions amplified from RNA transcripts were the TCR beta CDR3 regions. The HTBI primer set drove a first-round RT-PCR of the TCR CDR3. A single record per CDR3 protein comes from TCRdb applying MiXCR to the multiplex PCR reads. The data hold hundreds of thousands of distinct CDR3 sequences, with about 20% observed a single time. This record comes from a study of T cells in Graves' hyperthyroidism and ophthalmopathy. Study findings and constraints: The blood repertoire included most of the expanded thyroid clonotypes above 0.001. Ophthalmopathy and stable hyperthyroidism were separated by a 13 V-J model. Ophthalmopathy onset followed model prediction by a median around 6.9 months.

This TCR derives from a man in his forties or fifties with Graves' ophthalmopathy. The V call is TRBV4-3, the J call TRBJ2-7; D might be TRBD2 (5 bases). The specimen was blood. The CDR3 sequence is CASSQEDYFSYEQYF. The CDR3 DNA reads TGCGCCAGCAGCCAAGAAGACTACTTCTCCTACGAGCAGTACTTC.